The source of this TCR beta chain is a study of CD8 T cells in ankylosing spondylitis. General study findings and limits: Reportedly, significant enrichment of disease-linked clones occurred in matched ankylosing spondylitis synovial fluid. The study identified a TCR beta motif of several highly homologous variants that appeared characteristic of ankylosing spondylitis blood.

TCRdb processed the 5' RACE reads anew with MiXCR; each CDR3 protein has one entry. The repertoire consists of approximately 540,000 distinct CDR3 sequences, with roughly 13% occurring once and the leading ten covering 6.5% to 7%. In its sample, this clonotype was seen a few times. Its antigen remains unidentified. Sequencing was done on a sample of blood, either unsorted or a sorted T cell fraction (not recorded which). The origin of this receptor is a male donor with ankylosing spondylitis.

In DNA, the CDR3 is TGTGCCAGCAGGCTCACAGGGTCGGCTGGAAACACCATATATTTT. Protein product: CASRLTGSAGNTIYF. This chain connects TRBV27 to TRBJ1-3, with D maybe TRBD1 (6 bases). Per germline, CDR1 MNHEY and CDR2 SMNVEV (reference sequence). CDR3 length: 15 residues. The germline V and J ends were trimmed by 6 bases and 2 bases, with 14 bases remaining between them.